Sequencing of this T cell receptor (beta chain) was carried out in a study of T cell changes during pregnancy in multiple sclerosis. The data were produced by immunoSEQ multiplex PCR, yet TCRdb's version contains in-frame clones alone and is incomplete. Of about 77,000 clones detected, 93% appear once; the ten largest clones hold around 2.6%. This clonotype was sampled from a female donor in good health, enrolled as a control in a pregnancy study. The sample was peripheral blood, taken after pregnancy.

CDR3 nucleotide sequence: TGTGCTAGTGGTTTGGGGACTGAAACCAAGCAGTACTTC. Translation gives CASGLGTETKQYF. The chain combines TRBV12-5 with TRBJ2-7; D may be TRBD2 (5 bases). V was pared by 1 base and J by 8 bases, with 12 bases between. Germline loops: CDR1 LGHNT, CDR2 FRNRAP. The CDR3 loop spans 13 amino acids.